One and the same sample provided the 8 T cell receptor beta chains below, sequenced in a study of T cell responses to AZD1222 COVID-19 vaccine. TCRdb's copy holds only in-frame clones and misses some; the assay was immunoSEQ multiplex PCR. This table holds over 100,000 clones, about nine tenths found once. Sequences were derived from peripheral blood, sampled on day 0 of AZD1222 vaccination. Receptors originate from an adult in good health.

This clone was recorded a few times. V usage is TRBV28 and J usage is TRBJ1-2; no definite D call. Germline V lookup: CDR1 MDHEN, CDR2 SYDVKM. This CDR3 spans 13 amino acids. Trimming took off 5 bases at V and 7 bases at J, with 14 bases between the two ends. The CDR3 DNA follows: TGTGCCAGCAGTAAAGGGTCCTATGGTGGCTACACCTTC. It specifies CASSKGSYGGYTF.

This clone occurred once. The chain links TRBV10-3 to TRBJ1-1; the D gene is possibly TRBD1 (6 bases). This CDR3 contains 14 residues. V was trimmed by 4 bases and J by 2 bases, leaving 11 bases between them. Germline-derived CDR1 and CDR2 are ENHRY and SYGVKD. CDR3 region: CAISVGGPNTEAFF. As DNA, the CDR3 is TGTGCCATCAGTGTGGGGGGGCCCAACACTGAAGCTTTCTTT.

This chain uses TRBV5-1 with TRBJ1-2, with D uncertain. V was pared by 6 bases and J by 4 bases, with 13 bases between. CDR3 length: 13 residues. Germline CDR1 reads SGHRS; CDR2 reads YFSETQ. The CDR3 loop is CASKPGSLYGYTF. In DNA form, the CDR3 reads TGCGCCAGCAAACCGGGCAGCCTCTATGGCTACACCTTC. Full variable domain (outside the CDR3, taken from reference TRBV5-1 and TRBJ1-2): KAGVTQTPRYLIKTRGQQVTLSCSPISGHRSVSWYQQTPGQGLQFLFEYFSETQRNKGNFPGRFSGRQFSNSRSEMNVSTLELGDSALYLCASKPGSLYGYTFGSGTRLTVV.

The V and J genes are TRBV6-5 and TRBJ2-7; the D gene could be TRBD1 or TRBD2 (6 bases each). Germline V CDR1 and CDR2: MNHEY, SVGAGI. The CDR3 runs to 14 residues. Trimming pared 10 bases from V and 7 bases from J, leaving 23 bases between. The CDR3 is CATRGQGTWGEQYF. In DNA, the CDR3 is TGTGCCACCCGGGGGCAGGGAACTTGGGGGGAGCAGTACTTC.

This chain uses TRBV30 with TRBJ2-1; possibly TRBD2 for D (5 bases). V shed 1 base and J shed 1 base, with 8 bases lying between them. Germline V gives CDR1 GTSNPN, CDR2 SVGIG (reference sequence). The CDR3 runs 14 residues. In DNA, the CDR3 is TGTGCCTGGAGTGACAGCGGTTCCTACAATGAGCAGTTCTTC. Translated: CAWSDSGSYNEQFF.

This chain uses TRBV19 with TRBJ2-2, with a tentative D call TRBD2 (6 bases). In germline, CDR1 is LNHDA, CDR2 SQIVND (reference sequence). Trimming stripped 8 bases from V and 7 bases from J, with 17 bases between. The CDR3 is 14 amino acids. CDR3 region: CASGDFVEGGELFF. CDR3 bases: TGTGCCAGTGGGGACTTCGTGGAGGGCGGGGAGCTGTTTTTT.

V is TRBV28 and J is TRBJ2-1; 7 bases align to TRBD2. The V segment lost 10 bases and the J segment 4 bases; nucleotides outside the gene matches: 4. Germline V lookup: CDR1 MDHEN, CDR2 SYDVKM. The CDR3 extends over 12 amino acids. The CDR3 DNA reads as TGTGCCATCACGGGGGGTTACAATGAGCAGTTCTTC. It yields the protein CAITGGYNEQFF.

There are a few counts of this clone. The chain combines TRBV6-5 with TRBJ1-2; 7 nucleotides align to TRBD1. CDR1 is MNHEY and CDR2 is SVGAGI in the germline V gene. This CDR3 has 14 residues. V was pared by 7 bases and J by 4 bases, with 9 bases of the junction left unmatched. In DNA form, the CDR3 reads TGTGCCAGCACAGGGGGTGGGACATTCTATGGCTACACCTTC. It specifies CASTGGGTFYGYTF.